One sample yielded the 24 T cell receptor beta chains listed below, sequenced in a study of T-cell memory formation after mild COVID-19. One entry per CDR3 protein results from TCRdb running MiXCR on the 5' RACE reads. The table includes about 450,000 distinct CDR3 sequences, 20% to 25% detected once. Sequenced sample: PBMCs or a T cell subset sorted from them (not recorded which). The origin of the receptors is an adult woman who had mild COVID-19 (a few samples of this study predate the infection). Cell type and time point are not known.

This clonotype showed up just a few times. The V call is TRBV16, the J call TRBJ2-1; TRBD2 matches 8 bases. J lost 8 bases, V lost 3 bases, and 9 bases had no gene match. Germline assignment: CDR1 KGHSY and CDR2 FQNENV. The CDR3 spans 15 residues. The CDR3 DNA reads TGTGCCAGCAGCCAGATATGGGCGGGAGGTCATGAGCAGTTCTTC. It encodes CASSQIWAGGHEQFF.

A few counts support this clonotype. The chain joins TRBV12-3 or TRBV12-4 to TRBJ1-2, with TRBD1 matching 9 bases. Germline trimming cut 3 bases from V and 4 bases from J; bases unmatched to any gene: 3. The length of the CDR3 is 14 residues. The CDR3 DNA is TGTGCCAGCAGTTTGACAGGGGGTACCTATGGCTACACCTTC. As protein: CASSLTGGTYGYTF.

This clonotype appeared a few times. This rearrangement joins TRBV4-2 to TRBJ2-1; D uncertain. CDR1 LGHNA and CDR2 YNFKEQ come from the germline V gene. Trimming left V 4 bases short and J 8 bases short, with 12 bases between. The CDR3 runs to 13 residues. In DNA, the CDR3 is TGTGCCAGCAGCCGGGCGGAAAACGATGAGCAGTTCTTC. It translates to CASSRAENDEQFF.

This sequence joins TRBV5-1 and TRBJ2-7, with D perhaps TRBD1 or TRBD2 (5 bases each). V was trimmed by 4 bases and J by 7 bases, leaving 18 bases between them. Germline lookup yields CDR1 SGHRS and CDR2 YFSETQ. The CDR3 spans 14 residues. The CDR3 protein is CASSPGLGPLEQYF. Here the CDR3 DNA reads TGCGCCAGCAGCCCGGGATTGGGGCCATTGGAGCAGTACTTC.

The chain has TRBV7-9 and TRBJ2-1; 12 bases align to TRBD2. Unmatched junction bases numbered 13, after V lost 4 bases and J lost 0 bases. The V gene's germline CDR1 is SEHNR and CDR2 FQNEAQ (reference sequence). The CDR3 is 20 residues long. CDR3 in DNA: TGTGCCAGCAGCTCCAACACCGGGACTAGCGGGCCGAGCTCCTACAATGAGCAGTTCTTC. Translating it yields CASSSNTGTSGPSSYNEQFF.

The V and J genes are TRBV7-9 and TRBJ1-4; 7 nucleotides line up with TRBD1. The CDR3 extends over 15 amino acids. J gave up 2 bases and V 4 bases, and 4 bases lay outside the gene matches. Per the germline V gene, CDR1 is SEHNR and CDR2 is FQNEAQ (reference sequence). CDR3 residues: CASSSQTGTNEKLFF. The DNA for the CDR3 is TGTGCCAGCAGCTCGCAGACAGGGACTAATGAAAAACTGTTTTTT. Supplemented by reference TRBV7-9 and TRBJ1-4, the full variable domain reads DTGVSQNPRHKITKRGQNVTFRCDPISEHNRLYWYRQTLGQGPEFLTYFQNEAQLEKSRLLSDRFSAERPKGSFSTLEIQRTEQGDSAMYLCASSSQTGTNEKLFFGSGTQLSVL.

The chain employs TRBV12-3 or TRBV12-4 and TRBJ1-4; D is ambiguous. The length of the CDR3 is 14 residues. With 5 bases removed from V and 2 bases from J, the gap between germline ends came to 9 bases. This chain's CDR3 is CASSTGGTNEKLFF. In DNA, the CDR3 is TGTGCCAGCAGTACTGGAGGGACTAATGAAAAACTGTTTTTT.

The rearrangement links TRBV12-3 or TRBV12-4 to TRBJ2-7, with 8 bases that match TRBD2. This CDR3 is 14 amino acids long. Losses at the gene ends were 7 bases for V and 2 bases for J; bases not matched to a gene: 7. CDR3: CASTSSGPTYEQYF. Written as DNA, the CDR3 is TGTGCCAGCACCTCTAGCGGGCCTACCTACGAGCAGTACTTC.

The DNA for the CDR3 is TGTGCCAGCAGTTTAAGGTGGGGAAGAAACTATGGCTACACCTTC. This encodes CASSLRWGRNYGYTF. The chain links TRBV12-3 or TRBV12-4 to TRBJ1-2; no clear D gene. Trimming took 2 bases from V and 2 from J, leaving 12 bases between them. The length of the CDR3 is 15 residues.

This clonotype has at least ten counts. V usage is TRBV12-3 or TRBV12-4 and J usage is TRBJ2-1; D gene unclear. This CDR3 is 13 amino acids long. Trimming pared 4 bases from V and 7 bases from J, leaving 11 bases between. In nucleotides, the CDR3 is TGTGCCAGCAGTTACGTTGGGTGGAATGAGCAGTTCTTC. Its protein is CASSYVGWNEQFF.

The chain joins TRBV29-1 to TRBJ2-1, with D tentatively TRBD2 (5 bases). CDR1 is SQVTM and CDR2 is ANQGSEA in the germline V gene. V was shortened by 2 bases and J by 10 bases, with 15 bases between the two germline ends. The CDR3 totals 13 residues. The CDR3 reads CSVEPRGFLEQFF. In nucleotides, the CDR3 is TGCAGCGTTGAACCCCGAGGGTTCCTGGAGCAGTTCTTC.

Comment on this clonotype: Germline and junction disagree at one end, which may indicate a read error. The V call is TRBV7-8, the J call TRBJ2-4; 11 positions match TRBD2. CDR3 length: 12 residues. CDR1 SGHVS and CDR2 FQNEAQ come from the germline V gene. The CDR3 region has the DNA TGTGCCAGCAGCTTTAGCGGGGGGGCCAAGGACTTC. Translated: CASSFSGGAKDF.

The V call is TRBV2, the J call TRBJ1-2; D ambiguous. This CDR3 is built from 14 residues. With 4 bases removed from V and 3 bases from J, the gap between germline ends came to 12 bases. Germline CDR1 SNHLY, CDR2 FYNNEI. The DNA for the CDR3 is TGTGCCAGCAGTGTTGAAGGGTATGACTATGGCTACACCTTC. This encodes CASSVEGYDYGYTF.

The V call is TRBV7-8, the J call TRBJ2-1; 11 nucleotides match TRBD2. This CDR3 has 20 amino acids. CDR1 and CDR2 from the germline V gene are SGHVS and FQNEAQ. Germline trimming cut 5 bases from V and 0 bases from J; bases unmatched to any gene: 15. The CDR3 bases are TGTGCCAGCAGCGCCAGACTAGCGGGGTACATCCTGAGCTCCTACAATGAGCAGTTCTTC. Translation: CASSARLAGYILSSYNEQFF.

This chain uses TRBV11-3 with TRBJ2-1; TRBD1 is a possible D gene (6 bases). The germline V gene encodes CDR1 SGHNT and CDR2 YENEEA. V was trimmed by 0 bases and J by 5 bases, leaving 11 bases between them. The CDR3 contains 15 residues. The CDR3 reads CASSLDSGAHNEQFF. The CDR3 nucleotides read TGTGCCAGCAGCTTAGATTCAGGGGCGCACAATGAGCAGTTCTTC.

V and J are TRBV9 and TRBJ2-7; TRBD1 agrees at 7 bases. Looked up from germline, CDR1 is SGDLS and CDR2 is YYNGEE. The V and J ends lost 4 bases and 4 bases, in that order; junction bases with no gene match: 5. CDR3 length equals 13 residues. CDR3: CASSTGARYEQYF. DNA of the CDR3: TGTGCCAGCAGCACAGGGGCGAGGTACGAGCAGTACTTC.

The chain is built from TRBV2 and TRBJ2-3; 10 positions match TRBD2. The V and J ends lost 6 bases and 4 bases, in that order; junction bases with no gene match: 10. CDR1 SNHLY and CDR2 FYNNEI come from the germline V gene. The CDR3 runs to 16 residues. The CDR3 is CASRVRLAGPSDTQYF. The CDR3 DNA is TGTGCCAGCAGGGTACGACTAGCGGGTCCCTCAGATACGCAGTATTTT.

This clonotype appeared a single time. This chain connects TRBV3-1 to TRBJ2-6; a possible D gene is TRBD2 (7 bases). The CDR3 covers 16 residues. CDR1 and CDR2 (germline): LGHDT, YNNKEL (reference sequence). V was shortened by 3 bases and J by 4 bases, with 13 bases between the two germline ends. The CDR3 nucleotides are TGTGCCAGCAGCCACCCTGGGGGGGCCGGGGCCAACGTCCTGACTTTC. Its translation is CASSHPGGAGANVLTF.

The J gene is TRBJ2-7, the V gene TRBV5-5, with TRBD1 matching 7 bases. J lost 0 bases, V lost 3 bases, and 6 bases had no gene match. This CDR3 is built from 15 residues. Germline V lookup: CDR1 SGHKS, CDR2 YYEKEE (reference sequence). The CDR3, as DNA: TGTGCCAGCAGCTCGTTACAGGGGCGCTCCTACGAGCAGTACTTC. This sequence encodes CASSSLQGRSYEQYF.

The chain combines TRBV9 with TRBJ2-1, with a weak D call TRBD1 (6 bases). The CDR3 is made up of 14 amino acids. Trimming pared 3 bases from V and 4 bases from J, leaving 11 bases between. Looked up from germline, CDR1 is SGDLS and CDR2 is YYNGEE. CDR3 region: CASSARTEYNEQFF. Here the CDR3 DNA reads TGTGCCAGCAGCGCGAGGACAGAATACAATGAGCAGTTCTTC.

This chain joins TRBV6-1 and TRBJ2-1; 12 bases fit TRBD2. The CDR3 extends over 16 amino acids. The ends lost 6 bases at V and 9 bases at J; junction bases unmatched: 12. Germline V gene lookup returns CDR1 MNHNS and CDR2 SASEGT. CDR3 bases: TGTGCCAGCAGCTTGGGTCTAGCGGGAGGGGTTGGTGAGCAGTTCTTC. Its protein is CASSLGLAGGVGEQFF.

This clonotype has more than one count but fewer than ten. The chain carries TRBV29-1 and TRBJ2-1, with D possibly being TRBD2 (6 bases). V was cut by 8 bases and J by 4 bases, with 15 bases left in between. Germline V gene data show CDR1 as SQVTM and CDR2 as ANQGSEA. This CDR3 has 13 amino acids. The CDR3, as DNA: TGCAGCTCCGGGGAGGACAAGTACAATGAGCAGTTCTTC. Translated, it gives CSSGEDKYNEQFF.

This clonotype was seen a handful of times. V usage is TRBV29-1 and J usage is TRBJ1-1; TRBD1 aligns across 7 bases. CDR1 and CDR2 from the germline V gene are SQVTM and ANQGSEA. V lost 5 bases to trimming and J lost 0 bases; unmatched junction nucleotides: 3. The CDR3 sequence is 13 residues long. This chain's CDR3 is CSVSGTVNTEAFF. The CDR3 nucleotides are TGCAGCGTTTCCGGGACAGTGAACACTGAAGCTTTCTTT.

At least ten counts were recorded for this clonotype. This chain links TRBV11-2 with TRBJ2-2, with D unresolved. The V end was cut by 5 bases, the J end by 1 base, with 11 bases between. CDR1 and CDR2 from the germline V gene are SGHAT and FQNNGV. This CDR3 has 15 residues. This CDR3 is CASSPLLGNTGELFF. CDR3 DNA sequence: TGTGCCAGCAGCCCATTGTTGGGGAACACCGGGGAGCTGTTTTTT.